Listed below are T cell receptor beta chains from one sample, sequenced in a study of blood T cell repertoires in COVID-19. The assay was immunoSEQ multiplex PCR, and TCRdb's table has in-frame clones only and misses some. The sample shows roughly 180,000 clones, roughly four fifths of them seen only once. Material for sequencing was PBMCs or T cells enriched from blood (not recorded which). These receptors all come from a man aged 35 to 55 who had recovered from COVID-19. Each CDR3 is given with its conserved first and last residue. Each record gives: clone size, J gene, CDR3 length, V gene, D gene, CDR3 protein, CDR3 DNA. The D gene is left open where the match is weak. Size values are once, few and many counts, or a class for expanded clones, and some rows have none.

abundance: .
j_gene: TRBJ2-7
len: 15
v_gene: TRBV5-1
d_gene: .
CDR3aa: CASSYGQSVLYEQYF
CDR3nt: TGCGCCAGCAGCTACGGACAGTCTGTCCTCTACGAGCAGTACTTC

abundance: .
j_gene: TRBJ1-3
len: 16
v_gene: TRBV9
d_gene: .
CDR3aa: CASSPRVLSSGNTIYF
CDR3nt: TGTGCCAGCAGCCCCCGGGTTCTGAGCTCTGGAAACACCATATATTTT

abundance: .
j_gene: TRBJ1-1
len: 14
v_gene: TRBV6-2/TRBV6-3
d_gene: .
CDR3aa: CASSYGRLNTEAFF
CDR3nt: TGTGCCAGCAGTTACGGCAGGCTGAACACTGAAGCTTTCTTT

abundance: .
j_gene: TRBJ2-3
len: 12
v_gene: TRBV7-2
d_gene: TRBD1
CDR3aa: CASSLNRGTQYF
CDR3nt: TGTGCCAGCAGCTTAAACAGGGGTACGCAGTATTTT

abundance: few
j_gene: TRBJ1-2
len: 16
v_gene: TRBV7-9
d_gene: .
CDR3aa: CASSSPLRIDSYGYTF
CDR3nt: TGTGCCAGCAGCTCCCCCCTTAGGATTGACAGTTATGGCTACACCTTC

abundance: few
j_gene: TRBJ1-4
len: 15
v_gene: TRBV19
d_gene: .
CDR3aa: CASSIISGEGEKLFF
CDR3nt: TGTGCCAGTAGTATTATATCGGGGGAGGGCGAAAAACTGTTTTTT

abundance: .
j_gene: TRBJ1-1
len: 12
v_gene: TRBV6-5
d_gene: .
CDR3aa: CAVTQQGIKPFF
CDR3nt: TGTGCCGTAACTCAACAGGGAATAAAGCCTTTCTTT

abundance: few
j_gene: TRBJ2-2
len: 15
v_gene: TRBV19
d_gene: .
CDR3aa: CAAQGGAVYAGELFF
CDR3nt: TGTGCCGCCCAGGGGGGTGCCGTGTACGCCGGGGAGCTGTTTTTT

abundance: .
j_gene: TRBJ2-5
len: 15
v_gene: TRBV3-1/TRBV3-2
d_gene: TRBD1
CDR3aa: CASSRMTGPQETQYF
CDR3nt: TGTGCCAGCAGCCGGATGACAGGGCCCCAAGAGACCCAGTACTTC

abundance: few
j_gene: TRBJ2-3
len: 12
v_gene: TRBV7-9
d_gene: .
CDR3aa: CASRQTGDTQYF
CDR3nt: TGTGCCAGCAGGCAAACAGGGGATACGCAGTATTTT